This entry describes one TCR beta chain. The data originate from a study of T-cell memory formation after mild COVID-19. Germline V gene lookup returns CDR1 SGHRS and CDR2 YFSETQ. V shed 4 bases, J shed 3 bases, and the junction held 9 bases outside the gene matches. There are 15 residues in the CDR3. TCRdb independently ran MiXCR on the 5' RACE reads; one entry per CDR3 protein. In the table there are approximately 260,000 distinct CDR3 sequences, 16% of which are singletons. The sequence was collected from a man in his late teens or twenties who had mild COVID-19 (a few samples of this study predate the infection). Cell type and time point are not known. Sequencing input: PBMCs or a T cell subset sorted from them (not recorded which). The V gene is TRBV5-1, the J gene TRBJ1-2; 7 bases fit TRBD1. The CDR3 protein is CASSETGAVDYGYTF. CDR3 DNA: TGCGCCAGCAGCGAAACAGGGGCGGTGGACTATGGCTACACCTTC. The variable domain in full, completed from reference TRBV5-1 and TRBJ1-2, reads KAGVTQTPRYLIKTRGQQVTLSCSPISGHRSVSWYQQTPGQGLQFLFEYFSETQRNKGNFPGRFSGRQFSNSRSEMNVSTLELGDSALYLCASSETGAVDYGYTFGSGTRLTVV.